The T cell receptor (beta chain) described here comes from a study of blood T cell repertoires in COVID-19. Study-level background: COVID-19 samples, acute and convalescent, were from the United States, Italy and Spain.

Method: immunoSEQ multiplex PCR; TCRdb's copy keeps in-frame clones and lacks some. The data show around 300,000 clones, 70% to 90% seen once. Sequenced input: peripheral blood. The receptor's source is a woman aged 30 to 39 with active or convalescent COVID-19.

In DNA form, the CDR3 reads TGCAGCGTTGACGCAGGCTATGGCTACACCTTC. Its translation: CSVDAGYGYTF. The V and J genes are TRBV29-1 and TRBJ1-2; no definite D call. Trimming left V 3 bases short and J 4 bases short, with 6 bases between. The CDR3 is 11 amino acids. CDR1 and CDR2 (germline): SQVTM, ANQGSEA.